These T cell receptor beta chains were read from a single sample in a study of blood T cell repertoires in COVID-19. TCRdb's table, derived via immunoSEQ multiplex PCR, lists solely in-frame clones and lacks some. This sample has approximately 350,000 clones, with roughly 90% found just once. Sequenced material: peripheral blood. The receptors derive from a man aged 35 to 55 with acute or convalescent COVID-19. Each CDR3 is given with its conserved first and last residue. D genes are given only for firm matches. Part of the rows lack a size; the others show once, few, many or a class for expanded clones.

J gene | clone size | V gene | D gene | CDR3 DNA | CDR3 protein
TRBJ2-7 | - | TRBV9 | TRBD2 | TGTGCCAGCAGCGTAGAATCTAGCGGAAGGAGCTCCTACGAGCAGTACTTC | CASSVESSGRSSYEQYF
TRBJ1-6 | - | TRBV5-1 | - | TGCGCCAGCAGCCTGGACATAACCAATTCACCCCTCCACTTT | CASSLDITNSPLHF
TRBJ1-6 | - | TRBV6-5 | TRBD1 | TGTGCCAGCAGCATAGGGACAGGGAGTAATTCACCCCTCCACTTT | CASSIGTGSNSPLHF
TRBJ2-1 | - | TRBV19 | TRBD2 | TGTGCCAGTAGTCCCGGGACTAGCAGTAATGAGCAGTTCTTC | CASSPGTSSNEQFF
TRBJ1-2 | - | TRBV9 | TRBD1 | TGTGCCAGCAGCGGGGGACCGACAGGGCACTATGGCTACACCTTC | CASSGGPTGHYGYTF
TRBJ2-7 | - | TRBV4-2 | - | TGTGCCAGCAGCCCCCGACTTGGAGCCTACGAGCAGTACTTC | CASSPRLGAYEQYF
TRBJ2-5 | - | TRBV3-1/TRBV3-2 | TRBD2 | TGTGCCAGCAGCCAGGGGACTAGCGGGGGACAAGAGACCCAGTACTTC | CASSQGTSGGQETQYF
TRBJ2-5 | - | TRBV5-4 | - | TGTGCCAGCAGCCATTCTAGTACCGGGAGTTACTTAGAGACCCAGTACTTC | CASSHSSTGSYLETQYF
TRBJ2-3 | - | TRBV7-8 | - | TGTGCCAGCAGCTTAGTTGAGCGGAGCACAGATACGCAGTATTTT | CASSLVERSTDTQYF
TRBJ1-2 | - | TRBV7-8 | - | TGTGCCAGCAGCCGCAGCGGACAGAACTATGGCTACACCTTC | CASSRSGQNYGYTF
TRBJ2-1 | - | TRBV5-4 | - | TGTGCCAGCAGCTTGATCCGGAATGAGCAGTTCTTC | CASSLIRNEQFF
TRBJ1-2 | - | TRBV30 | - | TGTGCCTGGAGTCGGGGGGGACAAACTAACTATGGCTACACCTTC | CAWSRGGQTNYGYTF
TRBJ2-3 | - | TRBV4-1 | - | TGCGCCAGCAGCCAAGATCATAGTCCCAACCCGAGGTATTTT | CASSQDHSPNPRYF
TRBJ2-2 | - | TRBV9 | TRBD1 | TGTGCCAGCAGCCCACGACAGGGGACAGGGGAGCTGTTTTTT | CASSPRQGTGELFF
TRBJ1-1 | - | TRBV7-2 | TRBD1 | TGTGCCAGCAGCTTCGGACAGGGAATAACTGAAGCTTTCTTT | CASSFGQGITEAFF
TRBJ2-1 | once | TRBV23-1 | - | TGCGCCAGCAGTCAATTTTCTGAGAGTCCCGGTGAGCAGTTCTTC | CASSQFSESPGEQFF
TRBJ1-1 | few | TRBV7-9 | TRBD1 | TGTGCCAGCAGCTGGACAGGAGCGAACACTGAAGCTTTCTTT | CASSWTGANTEAFF
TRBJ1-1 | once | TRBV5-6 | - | TGTGCCAGCAGCTTGGTAGCAGGGTCAAAGACTGAAGCTTTCTTT | CASSLVAGSKTEAFF
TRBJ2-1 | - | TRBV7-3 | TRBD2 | TGTGCCAGCAGCCCCCCTTATAGCGGGGGTTACAATGAGCAGTTCTTC | CASSPPYSGGYNEQFF
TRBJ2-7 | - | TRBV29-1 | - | TGCAGCGTTGGCGAGACAGACGAGCAGTACTTC | CSVGETDEQYF
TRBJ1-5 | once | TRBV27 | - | TGTGCCAGCAGTGCGACAGTTTATAGCAATCAGCCCCAGCATTTT | CASSATVYSNQPQHF
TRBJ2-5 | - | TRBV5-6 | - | TGTGCCAGCAGCTTGGTGGGGACTCAAGAGACCCAGTACTTC | CASSLVGTQETQYF
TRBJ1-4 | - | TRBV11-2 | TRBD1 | TGTGCCAGCAGCTTAGAAGTTGGGACAGGGGAATATATAGGTAATGAAAAACTGTTTTTT | CASSLEVGTGEYIGNEKLFF
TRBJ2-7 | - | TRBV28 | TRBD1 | TGTGCCAGCATTAAGGGACAGGGCGCCTACGAGCAGTACTTC | CASIKGQGAYEQYF
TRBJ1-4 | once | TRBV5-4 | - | TGTGCCAGCAGCCCCGCCCCCACGGGTGTCGGGGTGTTGGGTGAAAAACTGTTTTTT | CASSPAPTGVGVLGEKLFF
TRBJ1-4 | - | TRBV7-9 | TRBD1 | TGTGCCAGCAGCCCGGGACAGCTAAATGAAAAACTGTTTTTT | CASSPGQLNEKLFF
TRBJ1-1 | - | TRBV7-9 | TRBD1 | TGTGCCAGCAGCTTAGGGGAGGACAGGGTGGGAACAATTGAAGCTTTCTTT | CASSLGEDRVGTIEAFF
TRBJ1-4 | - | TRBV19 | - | TGTGCCAGCACAGGGAGTCGGGTAAAACTGTTTTTT | CASTGSRVKLFF
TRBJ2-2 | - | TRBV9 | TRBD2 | TGTGCCAGCAGCGTATTCAGCGGGAGTGGCACCGGGGAGCTGTTTTTT | CASSVFSGSGTGELFF
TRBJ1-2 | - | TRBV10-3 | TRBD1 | TGTGCCATCAGTGAGACACAGGGGGCATGGGACTATGGCTACACCTTC | CAISETQGAWDYGYTF
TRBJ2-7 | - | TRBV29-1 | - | TGCAGCGTAGCACTTAACAGGGCCGAGCAGTACTTC | CSVALNRAEQYF
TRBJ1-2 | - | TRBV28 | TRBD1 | TGTGCCAGCACTTGGGACAGGGGGTACTATGGCTACACCTTC | CASTWDRGYYGYTF
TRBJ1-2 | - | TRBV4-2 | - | TGTGCCAGCAGCCAAGCCTCAGGGTATGGCTACACCTTC | CASSQASGYGYTF
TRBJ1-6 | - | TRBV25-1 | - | TGTGCCAGCCGCGGGGCAGGAAAGGCAGGTGGTAATTCACCCCTCCACTTT | CASRGAGKAGGNSPLHF
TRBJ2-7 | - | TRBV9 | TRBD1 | TGTGCCAGCAGCGTAGTGGGGACAGGGTTTTACGAGCAGTACTTC | CASSVVGTGFYEQYF
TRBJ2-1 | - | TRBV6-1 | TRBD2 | TGTGCCAGCAGTGACAGCGGGGCCCCCCACAATGAGCAGTTCTTC | CASSDSGAPHNEQFF
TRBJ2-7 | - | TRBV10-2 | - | TGCGCCAGCAGTGAGACGGGGGAGCAGTACTTC | CASSETGEQYF